This T cell receptor beta chain was sequenced in a study of blood T cells in healthy people across ages. As for the study in general: Capture via template switching afforded approximately one barcoded beta molecule per two T cells. Study conclusions and caveats: When set beside aged donors, long-lived donors presented more naive CD4+ cells and higher diversity.

Total RNA was isolated from each sample in quantities of at least 5 micrograms. Germline assignment: CDR1 KGHDR and CDR2 SFDVKD. The V gene lost 0 bases and the J gene lost 0 bases, with 9 bases spanning the gap. The CDR3 length is 16 residues. PCR was performed a second time for about 6 to 12 cycles using a sample-barcoded 5' primer and a J-beta primer mix. In TCRdb, the 5' RACE reads were re-called with MiXCR into one record per CDR3 protein. The sample yields about 680,000 distinct CDR3 sequences, roughly 49% seen once. This clonotype has more than one count but fewer than ten. Its matching antigen is unknown.

Sample: blood. J is TRBJ2-3 and V is TRBV24-1; D uncertain. The receptor comes from a woman aged 55-70 years in good health. CDR3 protein: CATSDLAGRSTDTQYF. Here the CDR3 DNA reads TGTGCCACCAGTGATTTGGCAGGTAGGAGCACAGATACGCAGTATTTT.